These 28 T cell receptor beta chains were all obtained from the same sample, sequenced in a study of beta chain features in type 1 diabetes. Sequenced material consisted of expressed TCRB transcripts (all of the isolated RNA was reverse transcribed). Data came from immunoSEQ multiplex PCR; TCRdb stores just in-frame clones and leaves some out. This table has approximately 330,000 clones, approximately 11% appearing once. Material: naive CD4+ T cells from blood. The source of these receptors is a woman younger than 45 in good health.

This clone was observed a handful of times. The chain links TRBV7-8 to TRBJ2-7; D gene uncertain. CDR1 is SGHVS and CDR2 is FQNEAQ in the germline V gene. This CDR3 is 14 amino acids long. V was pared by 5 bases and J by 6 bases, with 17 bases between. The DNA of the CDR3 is TGTGCCAGCAGCCCATCCCGACTGGGTGGCGAGCAGTACTTC. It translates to CASSPSRLGGEQYF.

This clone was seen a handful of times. This chain's CDR3 is CASSLSTGLEQYF. As DNA, the CDR3 is TGTGCCAGCAGTTTATCTACAGGGCTTGAGCAGTACTTC. This chain links TRBV27 with TRBJ2-7, with D possibly being TRBD1 (6 bases). The CDR3 totals 13 residues. V lost 0 bases and J lost 7, with 10 bases in between. Germline V lookup: CDR1 MNHEY, CDR2 SMNVEV (reference sequence).

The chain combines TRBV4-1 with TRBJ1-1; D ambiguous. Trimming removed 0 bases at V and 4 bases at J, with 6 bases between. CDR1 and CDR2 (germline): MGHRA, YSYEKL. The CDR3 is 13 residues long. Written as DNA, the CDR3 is TGCGCCAGCAGCCAAGAGGAGGGCACTGAAGCTTTCTTT. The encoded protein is CASSQEEGTEAFF.

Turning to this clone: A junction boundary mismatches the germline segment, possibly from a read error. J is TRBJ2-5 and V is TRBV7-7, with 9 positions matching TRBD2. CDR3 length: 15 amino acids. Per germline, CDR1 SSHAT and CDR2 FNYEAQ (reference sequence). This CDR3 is CASSRGGGSGETQYF. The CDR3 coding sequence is TGTGCTAGCAGCCGCGGGGGGGGGAGCGGGGAGACCCAGTACTTC.

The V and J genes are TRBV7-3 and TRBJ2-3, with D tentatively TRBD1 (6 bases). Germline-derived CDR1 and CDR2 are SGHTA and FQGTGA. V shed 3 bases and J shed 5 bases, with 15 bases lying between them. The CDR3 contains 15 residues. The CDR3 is CASSLMGQGQDTQYF. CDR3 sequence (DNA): TGTGCCAGCAGCTTGATGGGGCAGGGGCAAGATACGCAGTATTTT.

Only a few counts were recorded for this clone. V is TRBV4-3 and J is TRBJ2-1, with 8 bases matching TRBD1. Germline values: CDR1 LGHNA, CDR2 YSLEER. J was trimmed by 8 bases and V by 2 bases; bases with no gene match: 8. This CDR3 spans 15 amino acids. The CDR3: CASSQPTTGVDEQFF. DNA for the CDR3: TGCGCCAGCAGCCAACCCACGACAGGGGTCGATGAGCAGTTCTTC.

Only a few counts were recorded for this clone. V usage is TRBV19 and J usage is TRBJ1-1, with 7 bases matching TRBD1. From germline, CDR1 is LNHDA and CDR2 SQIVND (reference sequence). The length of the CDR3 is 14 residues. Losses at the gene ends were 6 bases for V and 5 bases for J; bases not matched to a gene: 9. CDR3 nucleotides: TGTGCCAGTAGGTCCGTTGACAGGGTGACTGAAGCTTTCTTT. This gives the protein CASRSVDRVTEAFF.

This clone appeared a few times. The CDR3 DNA sequence: TGTGCCAGCAGCCCCACAACATTGGGCACAGATACGCAGTATTTT. It encodes CASSPTTLGTDTQYF. The J gene is TRBJ2-3, the V gene TRBV7-3; the D is unclear. Trimming stripped 5 bases from V and 1 base from J, with 13 bases between. Germline assignment: CDR1 SGHTA and CDR2 FQGTGA. The CDR3 is 15 amino acids.

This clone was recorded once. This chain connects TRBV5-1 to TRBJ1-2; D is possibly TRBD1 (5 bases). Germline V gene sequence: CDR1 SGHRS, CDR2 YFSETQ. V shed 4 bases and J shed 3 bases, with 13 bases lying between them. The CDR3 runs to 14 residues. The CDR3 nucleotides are TGCGCCAGCAGCCTTGACGGAGGGGACTATGGCTACACCTTC. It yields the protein CASSLDGGDYGYTF. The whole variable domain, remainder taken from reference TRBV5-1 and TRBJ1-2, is KAGVTQTPRYLIKTRGQQVTLSCSPISGHRSVSWYQQTPGQGLQFLFEYFSETQRNKGNFPGRFSGRQFSNSRSEMNVSTLELGDSALYLCASSLDGGDYGYTFGSGTRLTVV.

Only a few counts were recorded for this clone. The CDR3: CASRIQGSGELFF. The DNA for the CDR3 is TGTGCCAGCAGAATACAGGGATCCGGGGAGCTGTTTTTT. The V gene is TRBV27, the J gene TRBJ2-2, with a possible D match to TRBD1 (6 bases). This CDR3 is built from 13 residues. The V gene's germline CDR1 is MNHEY and CDR2 SMNVEV (reference sequence). V was pared by 6 bases and J by 6 bases, with 11 bases between.

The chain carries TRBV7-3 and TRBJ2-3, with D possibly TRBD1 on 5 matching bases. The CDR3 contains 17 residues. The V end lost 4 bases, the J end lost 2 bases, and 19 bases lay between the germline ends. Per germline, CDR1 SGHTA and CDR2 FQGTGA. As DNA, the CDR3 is TGTGCCAGCAGCTGGAAGAGGTTGACAGTTTCCACAGATACGCAGTATTTT. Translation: CASSWKRLTVSTDTQYF.

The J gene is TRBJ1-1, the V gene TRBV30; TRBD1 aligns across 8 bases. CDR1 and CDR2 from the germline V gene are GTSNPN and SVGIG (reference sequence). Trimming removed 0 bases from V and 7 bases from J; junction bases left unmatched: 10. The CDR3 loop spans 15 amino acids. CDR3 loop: CAWSVGGQGFGEAFF. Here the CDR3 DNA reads TGTGCCTGGAGTGTTGGCGGACAGGGCTTCGGTGAAGCTTTCTTT.

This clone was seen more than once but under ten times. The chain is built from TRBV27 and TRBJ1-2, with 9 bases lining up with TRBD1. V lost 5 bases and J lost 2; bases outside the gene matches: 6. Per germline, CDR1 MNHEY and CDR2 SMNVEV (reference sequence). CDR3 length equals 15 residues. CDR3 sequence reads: CASSARDRVNYGYTF. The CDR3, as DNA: TGTGCCAGCAGTGCCCGGGACAGGGTGAACTATGGCTACACCTTC.

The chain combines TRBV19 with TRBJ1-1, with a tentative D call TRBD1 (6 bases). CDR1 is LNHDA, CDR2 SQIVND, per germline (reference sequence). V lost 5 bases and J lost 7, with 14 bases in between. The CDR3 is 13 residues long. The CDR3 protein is CASSVTGSGEAFF. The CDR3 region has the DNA TGTGCCAGTAGTGTGACAGGATCCGGTGAAGCTTTCTTT.

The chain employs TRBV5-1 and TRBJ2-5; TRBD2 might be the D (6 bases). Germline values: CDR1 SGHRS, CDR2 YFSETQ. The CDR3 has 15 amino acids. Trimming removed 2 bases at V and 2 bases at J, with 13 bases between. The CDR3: CASSFTNRGQETQYF. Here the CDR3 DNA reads TGCGCCAGCAGCTTCACTAATCGGGGGCAAGAGACCCAGTACTTC.

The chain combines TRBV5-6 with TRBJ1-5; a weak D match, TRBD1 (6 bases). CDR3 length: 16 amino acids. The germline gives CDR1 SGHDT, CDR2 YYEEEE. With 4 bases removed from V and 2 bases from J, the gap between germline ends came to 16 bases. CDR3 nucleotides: TGTGCCAGCAGCCTCCTCACAGGGATTGGCAATCAGCCCCAGCATTTT. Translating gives CASSLLTGIGNQPQHF.

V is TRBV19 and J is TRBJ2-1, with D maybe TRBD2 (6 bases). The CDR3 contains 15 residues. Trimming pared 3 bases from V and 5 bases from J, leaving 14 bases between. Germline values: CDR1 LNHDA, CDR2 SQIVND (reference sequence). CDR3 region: CASSIGQGGNNEQFF. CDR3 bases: TGTGCCAGTAGTATTGGGCAGGGAGGAAACAATGAGCAGTTCTTC.

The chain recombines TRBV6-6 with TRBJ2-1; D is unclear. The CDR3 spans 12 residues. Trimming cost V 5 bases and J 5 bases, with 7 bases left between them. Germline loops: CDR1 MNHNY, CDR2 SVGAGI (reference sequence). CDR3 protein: CASSRSNNEQFF. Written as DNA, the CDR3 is TGTGCCAGCAGTCGATCTAACAATGAGCAGTTCTTC.

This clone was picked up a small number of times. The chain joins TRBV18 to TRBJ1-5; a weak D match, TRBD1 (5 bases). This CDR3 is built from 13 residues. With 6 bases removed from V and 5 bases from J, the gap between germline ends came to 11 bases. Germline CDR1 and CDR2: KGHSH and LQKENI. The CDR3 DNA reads TGTGCCAGCTCTCAAGACAGTTATCAGCCCCAGCATTTT. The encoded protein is CASSQDSYQPQHF. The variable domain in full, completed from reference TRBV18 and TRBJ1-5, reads NAGVMQNPRHLVRRRGQEARLRCSPMKGHSHVYWYRQLPEEGLKFMVYLQKENIIDESGMPKERFSAEFPKEGPSILRIQQVVRGDSAAYFCASSQDSYQPQHFGDGTRLSIL.

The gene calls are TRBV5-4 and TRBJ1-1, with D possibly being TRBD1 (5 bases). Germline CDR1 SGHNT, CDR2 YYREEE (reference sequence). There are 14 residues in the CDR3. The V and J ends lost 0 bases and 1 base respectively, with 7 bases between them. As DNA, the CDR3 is TGTGCCAGCAGCTTGGGGACAACGAACACTGAAGCTTTCTTT. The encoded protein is CASSLGTTNTEAFF.

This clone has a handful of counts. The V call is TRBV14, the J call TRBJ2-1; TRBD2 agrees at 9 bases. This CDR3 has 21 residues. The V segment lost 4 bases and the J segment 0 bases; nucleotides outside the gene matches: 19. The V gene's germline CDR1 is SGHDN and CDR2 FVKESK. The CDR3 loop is CASSPPATSGPFSFSYNEQFF. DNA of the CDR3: TGTGCCAGCAGCCCACCGGCAACTAGCGGGCCTTTCTCCTTCTCCTACAATGAGCAGTTCTTC.

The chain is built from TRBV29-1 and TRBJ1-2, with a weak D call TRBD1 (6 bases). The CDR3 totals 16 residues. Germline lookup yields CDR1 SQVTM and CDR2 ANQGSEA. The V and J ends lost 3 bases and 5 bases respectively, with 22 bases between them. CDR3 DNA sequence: TGCAGCGTTGACAAAGGGGTTGGGGGCGCAGGGTATGGCTACACCTTC. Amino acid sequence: CSVDKGVGGAGYGYTF.

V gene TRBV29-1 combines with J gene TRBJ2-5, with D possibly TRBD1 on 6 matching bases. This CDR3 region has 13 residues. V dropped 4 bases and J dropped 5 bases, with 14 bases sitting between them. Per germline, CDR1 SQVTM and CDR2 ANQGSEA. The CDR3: CSVVVRGMETQYF. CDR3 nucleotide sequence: TGCAGCGTTGTCGTAAGGGGGATGGAGACCCAGTACTTC. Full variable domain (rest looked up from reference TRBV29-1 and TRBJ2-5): SAVISQKPSRDICQRGTSLTIQCQVDSQVTMMFWYRQQPGQSLTLIATANQGSEATYESGFVIDKFPISRPNLTFSTLTVSNMSPEDSSIYLCSVVVRGMETQYFGPGTRLLVL.

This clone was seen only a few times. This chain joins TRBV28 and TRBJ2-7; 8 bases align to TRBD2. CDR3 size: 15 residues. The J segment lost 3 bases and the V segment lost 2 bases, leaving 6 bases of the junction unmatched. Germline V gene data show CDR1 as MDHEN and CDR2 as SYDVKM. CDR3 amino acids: CASSLEIAGSYEQYF. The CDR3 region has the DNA TGTGCCAGCAGTTTAGAGATAGCGGGGAGCTACGAGCAGTACTTC. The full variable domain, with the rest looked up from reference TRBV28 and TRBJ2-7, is DVKVTQSSRYLVKRTGEKVFLECVQDMDHENMFWYRQDPGLGLRLIYFSYDVKMKEKGDIPEGYSVSREKKERFSLILESASTNQTSMYLCASSLEIAGSYEQYFGPGTRLTVT.

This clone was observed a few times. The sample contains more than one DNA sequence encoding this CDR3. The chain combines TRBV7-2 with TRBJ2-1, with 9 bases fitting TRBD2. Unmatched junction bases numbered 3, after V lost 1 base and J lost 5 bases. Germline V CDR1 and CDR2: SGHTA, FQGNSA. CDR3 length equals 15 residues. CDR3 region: CASSLVGLANNEQFF. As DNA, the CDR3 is TGTGCCAGCAGCTTAGTGGGACTAGCTAACAATGAGCAGTTCTTC.

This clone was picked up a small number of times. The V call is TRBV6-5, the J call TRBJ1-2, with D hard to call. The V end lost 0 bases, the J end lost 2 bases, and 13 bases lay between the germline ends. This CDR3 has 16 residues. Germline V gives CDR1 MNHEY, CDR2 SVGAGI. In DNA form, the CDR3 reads TGTGCCAGCAGTTACTCGATTTTACAGCAGAACTATGGCTACACCTTC. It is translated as CASSYSILQQNYGYTF.

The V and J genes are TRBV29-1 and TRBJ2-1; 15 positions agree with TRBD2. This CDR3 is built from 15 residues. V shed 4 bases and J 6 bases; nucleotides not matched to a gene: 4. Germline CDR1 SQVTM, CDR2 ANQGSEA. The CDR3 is CSVAGLAGGGNEQFF. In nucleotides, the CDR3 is TGCAGCGTTGCGGGACTAGCGGGAGGCGGCAATGAGCAGTTCTTC.

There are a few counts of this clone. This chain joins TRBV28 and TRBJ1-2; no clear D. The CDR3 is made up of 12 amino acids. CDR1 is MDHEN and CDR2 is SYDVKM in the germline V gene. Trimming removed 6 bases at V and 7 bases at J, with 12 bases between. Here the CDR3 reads CASSSTSGGYTF. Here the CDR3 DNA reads TGTGCCAGCAGCTCAACTTCAGGTGGCTACACCTTC.